The sequence of this T cell receptor (beta chain) was determined in a study of T cell changes during pregnancy in multiple sclerosis. Using immunoSEQ multiplex PCR, the repertoire was profiled, and TCRdb retains in-frame clones only, with some absent. The table includes 45,000 to 70,000 clones, 92% detected once. The CDR3 extends over 15 amino acids. The ends were cut back, 6 bases at V and 0 bases at J, with 15 bases in the middle. CDR1 and CDR2 (germline): LNHDA, SQIVND (reference sequence). Here the sequenced sample was CD4+ T cells from peripheral blood mononuclear cells, taken after pregnancy. The source is a female donor in good health, enrolled as a control in a pregnancy study. The genes are TRBV19 and TRBJ2-7; D may be TRBD2 (6 bases). In DNA form, the CDR3 reads TGTGCCAGTAGGGGGACTGATGAGAGCTCCTACGAGCAGTACTTC. Amino acid sequence: CASRGTDESSYEQYF.